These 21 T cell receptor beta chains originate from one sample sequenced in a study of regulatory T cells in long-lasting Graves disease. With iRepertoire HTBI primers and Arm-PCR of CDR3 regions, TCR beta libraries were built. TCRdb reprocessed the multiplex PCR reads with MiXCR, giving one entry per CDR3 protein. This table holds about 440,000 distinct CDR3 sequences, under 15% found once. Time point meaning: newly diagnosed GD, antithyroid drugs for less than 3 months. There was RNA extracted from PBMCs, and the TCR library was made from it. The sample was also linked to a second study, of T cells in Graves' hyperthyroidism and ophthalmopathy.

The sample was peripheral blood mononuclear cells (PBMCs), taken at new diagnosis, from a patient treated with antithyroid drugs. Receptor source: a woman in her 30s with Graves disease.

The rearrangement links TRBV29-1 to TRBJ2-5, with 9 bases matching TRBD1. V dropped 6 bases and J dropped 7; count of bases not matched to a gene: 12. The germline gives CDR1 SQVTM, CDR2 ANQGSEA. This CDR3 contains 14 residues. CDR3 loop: CSVDPGQGRGTQYF. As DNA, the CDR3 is TGCAGCGTCGATCCGGGACAGGGCCGGGGGACCCAGTACTTC.

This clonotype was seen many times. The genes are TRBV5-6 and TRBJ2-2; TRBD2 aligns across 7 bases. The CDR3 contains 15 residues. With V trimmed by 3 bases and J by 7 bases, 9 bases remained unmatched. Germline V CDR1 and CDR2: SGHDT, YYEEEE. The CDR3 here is CASSSLAEYGGELFF. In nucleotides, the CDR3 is TGTGCCAGCAGCTCGCTAGCGGAGTACGGCGGGGAGCTGTTTTTT.

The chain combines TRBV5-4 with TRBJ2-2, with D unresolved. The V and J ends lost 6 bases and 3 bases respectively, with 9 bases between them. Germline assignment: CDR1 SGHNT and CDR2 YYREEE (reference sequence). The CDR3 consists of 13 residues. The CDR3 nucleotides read TGTGCCAGCAACTCGGCGGACACCGGGGAGCTGTTTTTT. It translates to CASNSADTGELFF.

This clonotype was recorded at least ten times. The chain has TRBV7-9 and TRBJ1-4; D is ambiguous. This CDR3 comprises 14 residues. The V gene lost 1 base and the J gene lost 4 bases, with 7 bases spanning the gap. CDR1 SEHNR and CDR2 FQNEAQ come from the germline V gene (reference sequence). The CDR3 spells CASSLVLGNEKLFF. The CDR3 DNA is TGTGCCAGCAGCTTAGTTTTGGGTAATGAAAAACTGTTTTTT. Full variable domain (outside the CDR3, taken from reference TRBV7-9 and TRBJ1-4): DTGVSQNPRHKITKRGQNVTFRCDPISEHNRLYWYRQTLGQGPEFLTYFQNEAQLEKSRLLSDRFSAERPKGSFSTLEIQRTEQGDSAMYLCASSLVLGNEKLFFGSGTQLSVL.

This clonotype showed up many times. CDR3: CASSRGLAGADTQYF. The CDR3 coding sequence is TGCGCCAGCAGCCGGGGACTAGCGGGAGCAGATACGCAGTATTTT. V gene TRBV5-1 combines with J gene TRBJ2-3; 14 nucleotides match TRBD2. The germline V gene has CDR1 SGHRS and CDR2 YFSETQ. This CDR3 comprises 15 residues. V lost 4 bases, J lost 4 bases, and 2 bases stayed unmatched.

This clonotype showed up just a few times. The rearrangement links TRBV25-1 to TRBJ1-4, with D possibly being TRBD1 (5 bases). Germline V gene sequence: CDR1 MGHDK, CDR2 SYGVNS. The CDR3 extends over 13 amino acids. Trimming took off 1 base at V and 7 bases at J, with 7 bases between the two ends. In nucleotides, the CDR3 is TGTGCCAGCAGTGAATGGGGGGTTGAAAAACTGTTTTTT. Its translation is CASSEWGVEKLFF. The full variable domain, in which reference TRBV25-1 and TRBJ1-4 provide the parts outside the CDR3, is EADIYQTPRYLVIGTGKKITLECSQTMGHDKMYWYQQDPGMELHLIHYSYGVNSTEKGDLSSESTVSRIRTEHFPLTLESARPSHTSQYLCASSEWGVEKLFFGSGTQLSVL.

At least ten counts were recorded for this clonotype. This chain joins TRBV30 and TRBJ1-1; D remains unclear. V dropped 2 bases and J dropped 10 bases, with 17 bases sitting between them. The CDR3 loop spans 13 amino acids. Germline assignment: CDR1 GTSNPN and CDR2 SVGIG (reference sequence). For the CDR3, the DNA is TGTGCCTGGAGTCCCGGGCCATCGGGTGGAGCTTTCTTT. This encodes CAWSPGPSGGAFF.

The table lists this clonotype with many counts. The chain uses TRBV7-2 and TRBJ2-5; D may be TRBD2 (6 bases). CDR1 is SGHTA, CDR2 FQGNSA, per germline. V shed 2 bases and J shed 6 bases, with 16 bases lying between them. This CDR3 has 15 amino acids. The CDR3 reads CASSLPLANGKTQYF. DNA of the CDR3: TGTGCCAGCAGCTTACCACTAGCTAACGGAAAGACCCAGTACTTC.

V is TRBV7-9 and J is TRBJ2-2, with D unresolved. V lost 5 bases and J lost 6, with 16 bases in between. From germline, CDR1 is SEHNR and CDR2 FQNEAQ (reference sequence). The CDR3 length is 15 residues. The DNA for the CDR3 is TGTGCCAGCAGCCTAGGGCTAGTAATGGCCGGGGAGCTGTTTTTT. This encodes CASSLGLVMAGELFF.

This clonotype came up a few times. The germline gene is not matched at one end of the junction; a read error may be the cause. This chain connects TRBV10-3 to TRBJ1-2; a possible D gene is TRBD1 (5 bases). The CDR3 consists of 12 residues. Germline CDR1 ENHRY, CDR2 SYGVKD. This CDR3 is CAFREADDGYTF. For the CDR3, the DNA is TGTGCCTTCAGGGAGGCAGACGATGGCTACACCTTC.

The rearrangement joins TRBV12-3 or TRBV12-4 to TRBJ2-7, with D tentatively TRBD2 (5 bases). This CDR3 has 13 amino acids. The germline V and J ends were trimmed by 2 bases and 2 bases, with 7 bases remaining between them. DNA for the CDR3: TGTGCCAGCAGTTTAAAGAGGGCCTACGAGCAGTACTTC. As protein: CASSLKRAYEQYF.

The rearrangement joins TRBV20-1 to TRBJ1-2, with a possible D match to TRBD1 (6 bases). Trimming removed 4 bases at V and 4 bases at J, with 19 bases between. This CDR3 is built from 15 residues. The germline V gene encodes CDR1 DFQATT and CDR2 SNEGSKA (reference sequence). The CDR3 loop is CSATRGQGRTYGYTF. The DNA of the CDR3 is TGCAGTGCTACTCGGGGGCAGGGGCGAACCTATGGCTACACCTTC.

The DNA for the CDR3 is TGTGCCAGCAGCGTAGCTACCGAGTTCTACGAGCAGTACTTC. Protein: CASSVATEFYEQYF. This chain uses TRBV9 with TRBJ2-7, with no clear D. The V gene's germline CDR1 is SGDLS and CDR2 YYNGEE. V was pared by 0 bases and J by 3 bases, with 10 bases between. The CDR3 consists of 14 residues.

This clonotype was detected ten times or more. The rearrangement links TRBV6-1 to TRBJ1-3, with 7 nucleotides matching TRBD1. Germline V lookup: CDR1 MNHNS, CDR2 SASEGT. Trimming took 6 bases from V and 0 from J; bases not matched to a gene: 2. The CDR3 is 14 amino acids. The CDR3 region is CASRAGGSGNTIYF. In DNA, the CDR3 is TGTGCCAGCAGGGCAGGGGGCTCTGGAAACACCATATATTTT.

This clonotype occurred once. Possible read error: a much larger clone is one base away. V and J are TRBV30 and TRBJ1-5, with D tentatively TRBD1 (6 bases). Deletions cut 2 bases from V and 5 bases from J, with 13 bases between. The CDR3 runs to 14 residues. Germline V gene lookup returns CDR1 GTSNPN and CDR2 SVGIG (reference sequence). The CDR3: CAWSIQGPYQPQHF. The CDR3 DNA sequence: TGTGCCTGGAGTATCCAGGGGCCTTATCAGCCCCAGCATTTT.

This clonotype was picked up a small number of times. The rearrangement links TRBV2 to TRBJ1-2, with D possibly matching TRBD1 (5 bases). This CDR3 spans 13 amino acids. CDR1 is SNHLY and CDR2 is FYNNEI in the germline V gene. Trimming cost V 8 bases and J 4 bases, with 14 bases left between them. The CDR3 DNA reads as TGTGCCAGCTGTAGTCAGGGAAGCTATGGCTACACCTTC. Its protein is CASCSQGSYGYTF.

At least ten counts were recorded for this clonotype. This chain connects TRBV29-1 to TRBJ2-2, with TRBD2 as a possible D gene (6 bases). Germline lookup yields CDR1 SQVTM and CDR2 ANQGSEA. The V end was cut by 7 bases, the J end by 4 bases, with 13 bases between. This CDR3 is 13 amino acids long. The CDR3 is CSAIGTSTGELFF. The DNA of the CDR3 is TGCAGCGCCATAGGGACTTCCACCGGGGAGCTGTTTTTT.

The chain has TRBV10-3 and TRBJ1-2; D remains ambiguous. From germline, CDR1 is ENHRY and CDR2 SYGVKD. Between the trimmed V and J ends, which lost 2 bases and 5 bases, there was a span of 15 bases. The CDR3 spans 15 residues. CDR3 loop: CAISEEGVMRYGYTF. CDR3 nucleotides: TGTGCCATCAGTGAGGAGGGAGTGATGCGGTATGGCTACACCTTC.

Here the CDR3 reads CASSRSLAGSSYEQYF. As DNA, the CDR3 is TGTGCCAGCAGCCGATCCCTAGCGGGTAGCTCCTACGAGCAGTACTTC. The gene calls are TRBV11-2 and TRBJ2-7; the match to TRBD2 covers 8 bases. The CDR3 spans 16 residues. Germline CDR1 and CDR2: SGHAT and FQNNGV. With V trimmed by 5 bases and J by 0 bases, 9 bases remained unmatched.

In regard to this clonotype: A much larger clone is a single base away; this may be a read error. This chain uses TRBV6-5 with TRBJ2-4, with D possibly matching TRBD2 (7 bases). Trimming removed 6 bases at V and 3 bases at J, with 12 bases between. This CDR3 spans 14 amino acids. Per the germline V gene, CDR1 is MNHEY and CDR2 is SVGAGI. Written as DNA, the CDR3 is TGTGCCAGCAGCTACAGGGAGGGCAAAAACATTCAGTACTTC. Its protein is CASSYREGKNIQYF.

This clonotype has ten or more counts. CDR3 sequence (DNA): TGCAGTGCTAGAAGGCTAGCGGGAGGCAATGAGCAGTTCTTC. Translated: CSARRLAGGNEQFF. This chain links TRBV20-1 with TRBJ2-1, with TRBD2 matching 11 bases. With V trimmed by 2 bases and J by 6 bases, 3 bases remained unmatched. CDR1 is DFQATT and CDR2 is SNEGSKA in the germline V gene (reference sequence). CDR3 length equals 14 residues.